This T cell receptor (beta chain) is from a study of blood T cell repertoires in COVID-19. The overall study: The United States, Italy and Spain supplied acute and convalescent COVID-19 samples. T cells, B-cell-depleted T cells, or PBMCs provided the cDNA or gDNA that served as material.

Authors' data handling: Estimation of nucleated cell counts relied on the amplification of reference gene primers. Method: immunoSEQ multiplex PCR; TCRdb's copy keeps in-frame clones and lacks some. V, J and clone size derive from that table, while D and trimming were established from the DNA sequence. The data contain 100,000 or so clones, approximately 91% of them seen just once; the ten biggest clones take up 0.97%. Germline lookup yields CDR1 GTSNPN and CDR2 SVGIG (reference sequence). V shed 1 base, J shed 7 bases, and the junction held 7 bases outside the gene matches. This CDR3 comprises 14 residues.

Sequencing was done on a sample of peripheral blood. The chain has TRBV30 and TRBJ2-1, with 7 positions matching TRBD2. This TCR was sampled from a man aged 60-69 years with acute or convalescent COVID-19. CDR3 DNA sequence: TGTGCCTGGAGTGCCGGACTAGATCGGAATGAGCAGTTCTTC. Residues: CAWSAGLDRNEQFF.